The 15 T cell receptor beta chains given below trace back to one sample, sequenced in a study of blood T cell repertoires in COVID-19. Assay: immunoSEQ multiplex PCR; the TCRdb copy retains only in-frame clones and omits some. Of fewer than 85,000 clones in the sample, under 90% were seen once. The source material was peripheral blood. These receptors originate from a woman aged 55-70 years with acute or convalescent COVID-19.

This clone was seen only a few times. CDR3 in DNA: TGCGCCAGCAGCCAAGGAGCGGCCGGGGGAATTGCAGCTTTCTTT. It is translated as CASSQGAAGGIAAFF. The V call is TRBV4-1, the J call TRBJ1-1; tentative D call: TRBD1 (5 bases). Germline V gene lookup returns CDR1 MGHRA and CDR2 YSYEKL. V was pared by 1 base and J by 10 bases, with 19 bases between. This CDR3 has 15 amino acids.

The chain joins TRBV6-6 to TRBJ1-6; 9 nucleotides align to TRBD1. The CDR3 covers 15 residues. With V trimmed by 2 bases and J by 7 bases, 3 bases remained unmatched. Germline V gene data show CDR1 as MNHNY and CDR2 as SVGAGI (reference sequence). The CDR3 DNA is TGTGCCAGCAGTTACGACACAGGGGGCAATTCACCCCTCCACTTT. Amino acids: CASSYDTGGNSPLHF.

This chain links TRBV5-1 with TRBJ1-1; D may be TRBD1 (5 bases). The ends were cut back, 2 bases at V and 1 base at J, with 6 bases in the middle. This CDR3 is built from 13 residues. The germline V gene has CDR1 SGHRS and CDR2 YFSETQ. CDR3 loop: CASSFGQNTEAFF. The DNA for the CDR3 is TGCGCCAGCAGCTTCGGACAGAACACTGAAGCTTTCTTT.

The CDR3 DNA sequence: TGTGCCACCCGGGGGGGTTCCTACGAGCAGTACTTC. It specifies CATRGGSYEQYF. This sequence joins TRBV19 and TRBJ2-7, with 8 bases fitting TRBD2. The CDR3 loop spans 12 amino acids. The J segment lost 1 base and the V segment lost 10 bases, leaving 3 bases of the junction unmatched. The germline V gene has CDR1 LNHDA and CDR2 SQIVND (reference sequence).

In regard to this clone: This sample includes further DNA sequences coding for the same CDR3. The rearrangement links TRBV5-6 to TRBJ2-5; D not certain. From germline, CDR1 is SGHDT and CDR2 YYEEEE. V was trimmed by 1 base and J by 0 bases, leaving 4 bases between them. CDR3 size: 13 residues. As DNA, the CDR3 is TGTGCCAGCAGCTTGCGGTACCAAGAGACCCAGTACTTC. It yields the protein CASSLRYQETQYF. The full variable domain, rest sourced from reference TRBV5-6 and TRBJ2-5, is DAGVTQSPTHLIKTRGQQVTLRCSPKSGHDTVSWYQQALGQGPQFIFQYYEEEERQRGNFPDRFSGHQFPNYSSELNVNALLLGDSALYLCASSLRYQETQYFGPGTRLLVL.

V is TRBV6-1 and J is TRBJ1-1; D perhaps matches TRBD1 (6 bases). The germline gives CDR1 MNHNS, CDR2 SASEGT. This CDR3 spans 15 amino acids. V shed 1 base and J shed 4 bases, with 13 bases lying between them. The CDR3 here is CASSEDGRGSTEAFF. The DNA for the CDR3 is TGTGCCAGCAGTGAAGATGGCAGGGGTTCCACTGAAGCTTTCTTT.

The chain joins TRBV3-1 (or the pseudogene TRBV3-2) to TRBJ1-4, with D perhaps TRBD1 (5 bases). V was cut by 6 bases and J by 8 bases, with 13 bases left in between. CDR3 size: 13 residues. Germline lookup yields CDR1 LGHDT and CDR2 YNNKEL (reference sequence). The CDR3 loop reads CASSYQGAEKLFF. CDR3 DNA: TGTGCCAGCAGTTACCAAGGGGCCGAAAAACTGTTTTTT.

This clone was picked up one time. The chain has TRBV27 and TRBJ1-1; 9 nucleotides agree with TRBD1. This CDR3 is built from 15 residues. Germline CDR1 is MNHEY and CDR2 is SMNVEV (reference sequence). After removal of 10 bases from V and 1 base from J, the junction contained 10 bases not matched to a gene. The CDR3 protein is CATSPGTGPNTEAFF. The DNA for the CDR3 is TGTGCCACAAGTCCCGGGACAGGGCCGAACACTGAAGCTTTCTTT.

This chain uses TRBV6-5 with TRBJ1-2; TRBD1 aligns across 7 bases. The CDR3 is 14 residues long. The germline CDR1 and CDR2 sequences are MNHEY and SVGAGI. J was trimmed by 6 bases and V by 5 bases; bases with no gene match: 9. The CDR3 here is CASSRIVDRDGYTF. CDR3 bases: TGTGCCAGCAGTAGAATCGTCGACAGGGATGGCTACACCTTC.

This rearrangement joins TRBV13 to TRBJ1-1; D not resolved. Germline CDR1 and CDR2: PRHDT and FYEKMQ (reference sequence). The CDR3 spans 14 residues. V was pared by 0 bases and J by 1 base, with 6 bases between. In DNA, the CDR3 is TGTGCCAGCAGCTTAGGCCGGGGGAACACTGAAGCTTTCTTT. Its protein is CASSLGRGNTEAFF.

The gene calls are TRBV4-2 and TRBJ2-1; weak D call: TRBD2 (6 bases). The CDR3 consists of 14 residues. CDR1 and CDR2 (germline): LGHNA, YNFKEQ. Between the trimmed V and J ends, which lost 6 bases and 4 bases, there was a span of 13 bases. Here the CDR3 reads CASRPRLEYNEQFF. The CDR3, as DNA: TGTGCCAGCAGGCCCCGACTAGAATACAATGAGCAGTTCTTC.

This clone was counted only a few times. This chain connects TRBV9 to TRBJ2-5, with TRBD2 identical over 10 bases. The germline gives CDR1 SGDLS, CDR2 YYNGEE. The CDR3 loop spans 14 amino acids. V gave up 0 bases and J gave up 5 bases; unmatched junction bases: 1. CDR3 region: CASSVGTSGETQYF. The CDR3 DNA sequence: TGTGCCAGCAGCGTAGGGACTAGCGGTGAGACCCAGTACTTC.

Only a few counts were recorded for this clone. The CDR3 sequence: CASSSVYRKNTEAFF. The CDR3 DNA follows: TGTGCCAGCAGTTCGGTTTATAGAAAAAACACTGAAGCTTTCTTT. The chain recombines TRBV28 with TRBJ1-1; D uncertain. CDR3 size: 15 residues. Per the germline V gene, CDR1 is MDHEN and CDR2 is SYDVKM. Trimming took 4 bases from V and 2 from J, leaving 14 bases between them.

V usage is TRBV2 and J usage is TRBJ1-2; D is undetermined. Deletions cut 1 base from V and 2 bases from J, with 5 bases between. This CDR3 comprises 13 residues. Germline lookup yields CDR1 SNHLY and CDR2 FYNNEI. The CDR3 bases are TGTGCCAGCAGTGAAGTACAGAACTATGGCTACACCTTC. Encoded protein: CASSEVQNYGYTF.

The V call is TRBV2, the J call TRBJ1-2, with no clear D. Between the trimmed V and J ends, which lost 3 bases and 0 bases, there was a span of 11 bases. The CDR3 spans 15 residues. Germline V lookup: CDR1 SNHLY, CDR2 FYNNEI. The CDR3 sequence is CASSDRSTTNYGYTF. In DNA form, the CDR3 reads TGTGCCAGCAGTGATCGGAGTACGACTAACTATGGCTACACCTTC.